This TCR beta chain was identified during a study of T-cell reconstitution after alpha-beta-depleted transplantation in children. Only a few counts were recorded for this clonotype. The antigen remains unidentified. Findings and caveats of the study: Several hundred expanded graft clones reportedly gave rise to the alpha-beta T cells present about two months after transplant. At the one-year point after transplant, T-cell counts and TCRbeta diversity were found to come mostly from T cells that had been newly produced. From surviving recipient T cells and thymic progenitors came the high day-60 TCRbeta diversity observed in some patients.

CDR3 length: 12 residues. Germline loops: CDR1 MNHEY, CDR2 SMNVEV (reference sequence). V lost 7 bases, J lost 8 bases, and 4 bases stayed unmatched. The TCRbeta library incorporated unique molecular identifiers. Via MiXCR, TCRdb re-called the PCR reads, giving one row per CDR3 protein. The sample has 900,000 or so distinct CDR3 sequences, under 20% seen once. The sequence came from a male patient younger than 18 who had a stem cell transplant for acute lymphoblastic leukemia, so the T cells may come from the graft donor. Sequencing was performed on PBMCs, mostly from graft donor cells, taken 360 days after TCRalphabeta/CD19-depleted stem cell transplant. The chain combines TRBV27 with TRBJ2-1; 8 nucleotides line up with TRBD2. The CDR3 bases are TGTGCCAGCACCGGGAGGGGGGATGAGCAGTTCTTC. Its protein is CASTGRGDEQFF.